Listed below are T cell receptor beta chains from one sample, sequenced in a study of shared clonotypes between healthy human individuals. Generated by immunoSEQ multiplex PCR, the TCRdb table keeps only in-frame clones and is missing some. The sample records roughly 1,500,000 clones, around 98% being singletons. Sequencing was done on a sample of naive CD4+ T cells sorted from blood. The source is a man aged 25 to 45 in good health. Each CDR3 is given with its conserved first and last residue. D genes are given only for firm matches.

cdr3_aa	d_call	v_call	cdr3_length
CASSDTTGSWNTGELFF	TRBD1	TRBV6-1	17
CASSTGTNYNEQFF	TRBD2	TRBV6-5	14
CASSLGQPNTEAFF	-	TRBV7-8	14
CASSLVAGVNTGELFF	-	TRBV7-8	16
CASSWTWGEQFF	-	TRBV5-1	12
CASSVADGSNEQFF	-	TRBV5-4	14
CSAEGWAWVGNTEAFF	-	TRBV29-1	16
CASSPPPITQETQYF	-	TRBV18	15
CASSYRDGGGPGGYTF	-	TRBV6-5	16
CASSLWSGSADTQYF	-	TRBV5-1	15
CASSAGLAGGANTGELFF	TRBD2	TRBV11-2	18
CASSPSGTNNQPQHF	-	TRBV19	15
CASSPGQPNEQYF	-	TRBV5-4	13
CASGDLTGRREQFF	TRBD1	TRBV6-5	14
CASSQNPNPGGATEAFF	-	TRBV9	17
CASRWGLIIYEQYF	-	TRBV5-8	14
CASSPGQYNEQFF	TRBD1	TRBV7-9	13
CASSLDSRSGEQFF	-	TRBV7-3	14
CSANSGMVNEQFF	TRBD2	TRBV29-1	13
CASSTKNLAPMSRETQYF	-	TRBV18	18
CASSPDRVGDEQYF	TRBD1	TRBV5-1	14
CASSLVRLAGKYNEQFF	TRBD2	TRBV13	17
CASSSPGEQYF	-	TRBV28	11
CASSLGVTGAGEQFF	TRBD1	TRBV5-1	15
CASSVSLGELFF	-	TRBV28	12
CASSWRGNEKLFF	-	TRBV27	13
CASSLSGTGTRETQYF	TRBD1	TRBV4-1	16
CASSLRGVYEQYF	-	TRBV7-6	13
CASSSATDSSTDTQYF	-	TRBV5-1	16
CASSFPGTGNTDTQYF	-	TRBV5-1	16
CASSLEVGRYGYTF	-	TRBV5-1	14
CASSSAPNTEAFF	-	TRBV6-4	13
CASSASGLNYGYTF	-	TRBV9	14
CASRTGTISYEQYF	-	TRBV28	14
CASSKRPSYNEQFF	-	TRBV5-1	14
CASSQRVAGDTPGELFF	TRBD2	TRBV11-2	17
CASLDRGNTEAFF	TRBD1	TRBV10-2	13
CASSEPGYYGYTF	-	TRBV25-1	13
CASSLFPQRGIYEQYF	-	TRBV27	16
CASSSPGTDDYEQYF	TRBD1	TRBV5-1	15
CASSFGITYEQYF	-	TRBV5-4	13
CASSVNRGRYEQYF	TRBD1	TRBV5-1	14
CASSHGTSGRGNTGELFF	TRBD2	TRBV5-4	18
CASSEVAGSTDTQYF	-	TRBV6-1	15
CASSFGRRNYGYTF	-	TRBV7-9	14
CASSPLGTDTQYF	-	TRBV18	13
CSVVPGGPSEQYF	TRBD2	TRBV29-1	13
CASSNSGRVMSYEQYF	TRBD2	TRBV2	16
CARPGLGETNQPQHF	-	TRBV6-5	15
CASSLVGQGTQSEQYF	TRBD1	TRBV5-1	16